The 4 T cell receptor beta chains below all came from one sample that was sequenced in a study of Ad26.COV2.S vaccination and SARS-CoV-2 variants. Sequencing used immunoSEQ multiplex PCR; TCRdb keeps in-frame clones, though not all of them. The sample contains about 97,000 clones, about 78% of which appear only once. Sample: peripheral blood, taken after recovery from COVID-19. The receptors stem from a human donor who had recovered from COVID-19.

V gene TRBV7-7 combines with J gene TRBJ2-5, with 12 bases that match TRBD2. From germline, CDR1 is SSHAT and CDR2 FNYEAQ (reference sequence). After removal of 4 bases from V and 1 base from J, the junction contained 7 bases not matched to a gene. The CDR3 is 17 amino acids. The CDR3 DNA reads TGTGCCAGCAGCTCTAGCGGGGGGGTTGGCCCCCAAGAGACCCAGTACTTC. Translating it yields CASSSSGGVGPQETQYF. Using reference TRBV7-7 and TRBJ2-5 for the parts outside the CDR3, the full variable domain is GAGVSQSPRYKVTKRGQDVTLRCDPISSHATLYWYQQALGQGPEFLTYFNYEAQPDKSGLPSDRFSAERPEGSISTLTIQRTEQRDSAMYRCASSSSGGVGPQETQYFGPGTRLLVL.

The table lists this clone with a count of one. V is TRBV9 and J is TRBJ2-3; maybe TRBD2 (7 bases). CDR1 SGDLS and CDR2 YYNGEE come from the germline V gene. V was trimmed by 0 bases and J by 10 bases, leaving 21 bases between them. There are 16 residues in the CDR3. In nucleotides, the CDR3 is TGTGCCAGCAGCGTAGGAGGGAGGGGGAGCGGTGTCGCGCAGTATTTT. Translating it yields CASSVGGRGSGVAQYF.

The rearrangement uses TRBV11-2 and TRBJ2-5; D is unclear. Germline-derived CDR1 and CDR2 are SGHAT and FQNNGV. This CDR3 is 12 amino acids long. V dropped 1 base and J dropped 3 bases, with 3 bases sitting between them. The CDR3 DNA reads as TGTGCCAGCAGCTTAGCCGAAGAGACCCAGTACTTC. This encodes CASSLAEETQYF.

The rearrangement uses TRBV9 and TRBJ1-6; a possible D gene is TRBD1 (6 bases). Between the trimmed V and J ends, which lost 0 bases and 13 bases, there was a span of 14 bases. Germline-derived CDR1 and CDR2 are SGDLS and YYNGEE. The CDR3 sequence is 14 residues long. CDR3 residues: CASSVDGGRTPLHF. Here the CDR3 DNA reads TGTGCCAGCAGCGTAGATGGGGGGCGGACGCCCCTCCACTTT.